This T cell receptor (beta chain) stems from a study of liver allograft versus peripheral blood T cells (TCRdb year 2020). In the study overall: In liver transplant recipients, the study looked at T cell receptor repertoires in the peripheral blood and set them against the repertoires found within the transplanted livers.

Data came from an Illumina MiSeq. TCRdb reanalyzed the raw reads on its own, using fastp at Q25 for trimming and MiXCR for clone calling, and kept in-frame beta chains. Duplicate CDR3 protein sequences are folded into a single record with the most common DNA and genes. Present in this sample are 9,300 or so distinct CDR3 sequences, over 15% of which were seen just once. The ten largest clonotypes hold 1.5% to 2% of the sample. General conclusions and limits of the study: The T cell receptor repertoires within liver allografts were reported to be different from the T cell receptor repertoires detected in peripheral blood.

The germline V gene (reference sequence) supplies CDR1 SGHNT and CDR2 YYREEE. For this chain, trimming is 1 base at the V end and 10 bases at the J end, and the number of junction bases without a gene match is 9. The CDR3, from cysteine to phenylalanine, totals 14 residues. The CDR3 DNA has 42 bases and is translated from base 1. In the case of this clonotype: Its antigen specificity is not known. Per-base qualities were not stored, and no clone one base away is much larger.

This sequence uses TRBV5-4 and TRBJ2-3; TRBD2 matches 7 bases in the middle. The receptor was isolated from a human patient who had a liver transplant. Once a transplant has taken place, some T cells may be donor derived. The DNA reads TGTGCCAGCAGCTTGAGGGAGAAGCGGGGAGCGCAGTATTTT. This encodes CASSLREKRGAQYF. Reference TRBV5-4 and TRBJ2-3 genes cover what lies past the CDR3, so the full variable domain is ETGVTQSPTHLIKTRGQQVTLRCSSQSGHNTVSWYQQALGQGPQFIFQYYREEENGRGNFPPRFSGLQFPNYSSELNVNALELDDSALYLCASSLREKRGAQYFGPGTRLTVL.